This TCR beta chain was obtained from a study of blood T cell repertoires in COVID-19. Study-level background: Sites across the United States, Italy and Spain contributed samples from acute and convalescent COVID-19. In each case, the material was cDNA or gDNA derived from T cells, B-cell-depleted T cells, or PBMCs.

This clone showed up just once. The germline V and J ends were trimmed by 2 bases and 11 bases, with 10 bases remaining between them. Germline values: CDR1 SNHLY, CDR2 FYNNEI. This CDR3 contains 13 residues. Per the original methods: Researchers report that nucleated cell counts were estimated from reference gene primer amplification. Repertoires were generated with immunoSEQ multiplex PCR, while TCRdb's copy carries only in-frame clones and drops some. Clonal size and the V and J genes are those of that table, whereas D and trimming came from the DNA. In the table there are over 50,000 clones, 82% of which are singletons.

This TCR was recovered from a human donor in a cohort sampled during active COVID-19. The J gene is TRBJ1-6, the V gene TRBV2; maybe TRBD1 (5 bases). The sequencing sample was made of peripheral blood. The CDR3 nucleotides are TGTGCCAGCAGTGAAACCCCGACAGCACCCCTCCACTTT. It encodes CASSETPTAPLHF.